This T cell receptor beta chain was captured by sequencing in a study of blood T cell repertoires in COVID-19. Overall study context: Donors in the United States, Italy and Spain gave samples during acute or convalescent COVID-19. T cells, B-cell-depleted T cells, or PBMCs provided the cDNA or gDNA that served as material.

Original processing methods: Amplified reference gene primers provided the basis for estimating nucleated cell counts. Profiled with immunoSEQ multiplex PCR; TCRdb holds only in-frame clones, not every one. Clone size and the V and J calls come from that table; the DNA yielded D and trimming. The profile shows about 52,000 clones, 80% to 90% of them singletons. The germline CDR1 and CDR2 sequences are SQVTM and ANQGSEA. The V end was cut by 4 bases, the J end by 5 bases, with 8 bases between. The CDR3 spans 12 residues. This receptor was taken from a man in his 70s with acute or convalescent COVID-19. The sample consisted of peripheral blood. The chain employs TRBV29-1 and TRBJ1-4; TRBD1 is a possible D gene (5 bases). Written as DNA, the CDR3 is TGCAGCGTTGGGTGGGGCAATGAAAAACTGTTTTTT. Translated, it gives CSVGWGNEKLFF.